The 26 T cell receptor beta chains presented below share a single source sample, sequenced in a study of blood T cell repertoires in COVID-19. Data came from immunoSEQ multiplex PCR; TCRdb stores just in-frame clones and leaves some out. This table has 300,000 to 400,000 clones, 85% to 90% appearing once. Input material: peripheral blood. The receptors here all came from a woman aged 30 to 39 with COVID-19, enrolled during active disease.

The chain links TRBV5-6 to TRBJ1-1; possible D gene TRBD1, 6 bases. The CDR3 spans 14 residues. Per the germline V gene, CDR1 is SGHDT and CDR2 is YYEEEE. V was cut by 1 base and J by 3 bases, with 10 bases left in between. The chain's CDR3 is CASSLKGGYTEAFF. The CDR3, as DNA: TGTGCCAGCAGCTTGAAAGGGGGATACACTGAAGCTTTCTTT.

The chain uses TRBV7-9 and TRBJ1-4, with D tentatively TRBD1 (5 bases). The CDR3 loop spans 14 amino acids. Looked up from germline, CDR1 is SEHNR and CDR2 is FQNEAQ (reference sequence). V gave up 1 base and J gave up 7 bases, with 10 bases separating them. CDR3 nucleotides: TGTGCCAGCAGCTTAGAGGGGCACGGTGAAAAACTGTTTTTT. It is translated as CASSLEGHGEKLFF.

The CDR3 sequence is CASKEPTTGSEAFF. CDR3 DNA: TGTGCCAGCAAGGAACCCACAACAGGGAGTGAAGCTTTCTTT. The genes are TRBV25-1 and TRBJ1-1; TRBD1 is a possible D gene (6 bases). Germline loops: CDR1 MGHDK, CDR2 SYGVNS. V gave up 7 bases and J gave up 7 bases, with 19 bases separating them. This CDR3 is 14 amino acids long.

The CDR3 loop is CASSMWITSGDQETQYF. The CDR3 bases are TGTGCCAGTAGTATGTGGATAACTAGCGGGGATCAAGAGACCCAGTACTTC. The chain has TRBV19 and TRBJ2-5; 10 bases align to TRBD2. Trimming removed 3 bases from V and 2 bases from J; junction bases left unmatched: 9. This CDR3 comprises 17 residues. CDR1 is LNHDA, CDR2 SQIVND, per germline (reference sequence).

The gene calls are TRBV24-1 and TRBJ1-1; D is unclear. Trimming pared 0 bases from V and 8 bases from J, leaving 9 bases between. In germline, CDR1 is KGHDR, CDR2 SFDVKD. This CDR3 spans 13 amino acids. The CDR3 spells CATSDLLGREAFF. The CDR3 region has the DNA TGTGCCACCAGTGATTTGTTGGGCAGGGAAGCTTTCTTT.

The gene calls are TRBV28 and TRBJ2-4, with D maybe TRBD2 (6 bases). The germline V gene encodes CDR1 MDHEN and CDR2 SYDVKM. This CDR3 is 12 amino acids long. With 8 bases removed from V and 6 bases from J, the gap between germline ends came to 11 bases. CDR3 DNA sequence: TGTGCCAGCTTAGGAGGGTTAAACATTCAGTACTTC. Translation: CASLGGLNIQYF.

J is TRBJ1-1 and V is TRBV19; weak D call: TRBD1 (5 bases). Germline V lookup: CDR1 LNHDA, CDR2 SQIVND (reference sequence). The V end lost 4 bases, the J end lost 3 bases, and 15 bases lay between the germline ends. The length of the CDR3 is 15 residues. In DNA, the CDR3 is TGTGCCAGTAGTAGTCCCAGGGCCCTGTACACTGAAGCTTTCTTT. The encoded protein is CASSSPRALYTEAFF.

This clone was counted once. The J gene is TRBJ2-7, the V gene TRBV15, with D possibly TRBD2 on 5 matching bases. CDR3 length: 13 amino acids. The germline gives CDR1 LNHNV, CDR2 YYDKDF (reference sequence). Trimming left V 6 bases short and J 6 bases short, with 15 bases between. For the CDR3, the DNA is TGTGCCACCAGGGGTCTATCGGGGTTCGAGCAGTACTTC. Translated, it gives CATRGLSGFEQYF.

The V gene is TRBV6-5, the J gene TRBJ1-2; no reliable D call. Deletions cut 6 bases from V and 7 bases from J, with 15 bases between. Germline CDR1 MNHEY, CDR2 SVGAGI. The CDR3 consists of 13 residues. The CDR3 protein is CASRAIGSRGYTF. The CDR3 DNA is TGTGCCAGCAGAGCGATAGGGAGTCGTGGCTACACCTTC.

The count of this clone is one. The chain is built from TRBV27 and TRBJ2-3; 7 bases line up with TRBD2. CDR1 and CDR2 from the germline V gene are MNHEY and SMNVEV (reference sequence). The ends lost 2 bases at V and 6 bases at J; junction bases unmatched: 17. This CDR3 has 18 amino acids. The CDR3 coding sequence is TGTGCCAGCAGTTTAGAAGGGATTAGCGGGTCCCGTATGGATACGCAGTATTTT. This sequence encodes CASSLEGISGSRMDTQYF.

The rearrangement uses TRBV5-5 and TRBJ1-4; TRBD1 matches at 7 bases. V lost 6 bases and J lost 2; bases outside the gene matches: 7. The CDR3 runs 15 residues. From germline, CDR1 is SGHKS and CDR2 YYEKEE (reference sequence). The CDR3 region is CASTIRDSTNEKLFF. The CDR3 DNA reads as TGTGCCAGCACCATCCGGGACAGCACTAATGAAAAACTGTTTTTT.

This chain connects TRBV3-1 (or the pseudogene TRBV3-2) to TRBJ2-5, with a weak D call TRBD2 (5 bases). Germline CDR1 reads LGHDT; CDR2 reads YNNKEL (reference sequence). Trimming shortened V by 4 bases and J by 2 bases, and 11 bases separated the two germline ends. The CDR3 spans 14 residues. As DNA, the CDR3 is TGTGCCAGCAGCCCCCCCGGGAATCAAGAGACCCAGTACTTC. This codes for CASSPPGNQETQYF.

The J gene is TRBJ2-5, the V gene TRBV24-1, with D perhaps TRBD2 (5 bases). Germline V CDR1 and CDR2: KGHDR, SFDVKD. This CDR3 has 14 amino acids. Trimming pared 3 bases from V and 5 bases from J, leaving 12 bases between. The CDR3 reads CATSDPRPGETQYF. CDR3 DNA sequence: TGTGCCACCAGTGATCCCCGGCCGGGGGAGACCCAGTACTTC.

The rearrangement joins TRBV6-1 to TRBJ2-5, with D perhaps TRBD2 (5 bases). This CDR3 spans 16 amino acids. The germline CDR1 and CDR2 sequences are MNHNS and SASEGT. The ends were cut back, 2 bases at V and 1 base at J, with 14 bases in the middle. Written as DNA, the CDR3 is TGTGCCAGCAGTGAAAGCCCCGCTAGCTTCCAAGAGACCCAGTACTTC. Translated, it gives CASSESPASFQETQYF.

This clone was recorded a few times. The rearrangement joins TRBV19 to TRBJ1-5; the match to TRBD1 covers 9 bases. CDR3 size: 18 residues. Per germline, CDR1 LNHDA and CDR2 SQIVND (reference sequence). With 3 bases clipped from V and 0 bases from J, the junction kept 9 bases outside the gene matches. The CDR3 DNA reads as TGTGCCAGTAGTATTATTACAGGGGGCCTCCCTAGCAATCAGCCCCAGCATTTT. It specifies CASSIITGGLPSNQPQHF.

The chain couples TRBV3-1 (or the pseudogene TRBV3-2) to TRBJ1-1; 8 positions agree with TRBD1. The CDR3 runs 12 residues. CDR1 is LGHDT, CDR2 YNNKEL, per germline (reference sequence). V lost 4 bases, J lost 5 bases, and 0 bases stayed unmatched. CDR3 amino acids: CASSRQGTEAFF. CDR3 DNA: TGTGCCAGCAGCCGACAGGGGACTGAAGCTTTCTTT.

This sequence joins TRBV15 and TRBJ1-1, with 9 bases identical to TRBD1. V lost 3 bases, J lost 3 bases, and 14 bases stayed unmatched. CDR3 size: 18 residues. Per the germline V gene, CDR1 is LNHNV and CDR2 is YYDKDF (reference sequence). The chain's CDR3 is CATSRPHLGQGSDTEAFF. In DNA form, the CDR3 reads TGTGCCACCAGCAGGCCACACCTGGGACAGGGCTCAGACACTGAAGCTTTCTTT.

The rearrangement joins TRBV29-1 to TRBJ2-3, with TRBD2 identical over 12 bases. The CDR3 is 14 residues long. Unmatched junction bases numbered 7, after V lost 4 bases and J lost 8 bases. Looked up from germline, CDR1 is SQVTM and CDR2 is ANQGSEA. The CDR3 reads CSVGTSGVQGTQYF. The CDR3 DNA is TGCAGCGTTGGGACTAGCGGGGTTCAGGGTACGCAGTATTTT.

The chain uses TRBV29-1 and TRBJ1-3; D possibly corresponds to TRBD1 (5 bases). In germline, CDR1 is SQVTM, CDR2 ANQGSEA. With 8 bases removed from V and 3 bases from J, the gap between germline ends came to 14 bases. The CDR3 contains 13 residues. The CDR3: CSFQVGGGNTIYF. Written as DNA, the CDR3 is TGCAGCTTCCAAGTGGGGGGTGGAAACACCATATATTTT.

Only one count was recorded for this clone. The chain uses TRBV6-5 and TRBJ1-5; D uncertain. From germline, CDR1 is MNHEY and CDR2 SVGAGI. The CDR3 runs 13 residues. Trimming removed 8 bases from V and 9 bases from J, with 17 bases in between. The CDR3 loop is CASVDEDIRPQHF. The CDR3 DNA is TGTGCCAGCGTCGACGAAGACATTCGGCCCCAGCATTTT.

This chain joins TRBV5-1 and TRBJ1-5, with 9 bases fitting TRBD1. Germline V gives CDR1 SGHRS, CDR2 YFSETQ. The ends lost 4 bases at V and 1 base at J; junction bases unmatched: 6. This CDR3 has 16 residues. As DNA, the CDR3 is TGCGCCAGCAGCCCGGGACAGGGAGGGAGCAATCAGCCCCAGCATTTT. This codes for CASSPGQGGSNQPQHF.

The chain has TRBV6-6 and TRBJ2-7, with D tentatively TRBD2 (6 bases). This CDR3 is 14 amino acids long. V shed 5 bases and J shed 6 bases, with 17 bases lying between them. CDR1 is MNHNY, CDR2 SVGAGI, per germline (reference sequence). The CDR3, as DNA: TGTGCCAGCAGTCACGGAGGAGGGCCCCTCGAGCAGTACTTC. Translated, it gives CASSHGGGPLEQYF.

V gene TRBV7-6 combines with J gene TRBJ1-2, with 8 bases identical to TRBD1. Germline trimming cut 5 bases from V and 6 bases from J; bases unmatched to any gene: 14. The CDR3 runs 16 residues. From germline, CDR1 is SGHVS and CDR2 FNYEAQ. For the CDR3, the DNA is TGTGCCAGCAGCCATGCACCGGGACAGGCAGTAGATGGCTACACCTTC. It translates to CASSHAPGQAVDGYTF.

The V and J genes are TRBV11-1 and TRBJ2-7, with 14 positions matching TRBD2. The CDR3 contains 16 residues. From germline, CDR1 is SGHAT and CDR2 FQDESV (reference sequence). V was pared by 3 bases and J by 2 bases, with 3 bases of the junction left unmatched. In DNA, the CDR3 is TGTGCCAGCAGCTTGCCGGGACTAGCGGGAGCCTACGAGCAGTACTTC. This sequence encodes CASSLPGLAGAYEQYF.

This clone was counted only a few times. V is TRBV4-1 and J is TRBJ2-7, with D maybe TRBD1 (6 bases). The V end lost 2 bases, the J end lost 5 bases, and 13 bases lay between the germline ends. Germline CDR1 reads MGHRA; CDR2 reads YSYEKL. The CDR3 spans 14 residues. The chain's CDR3 is CASSQPQGYNEQYF. CDR3 bases: TGCGCCAGCAGCCAACCTCAGGGGTATAACGAGCAGTACTTC.

V and J are TRBV7-9 and TRBJ1-1, with a possible D match to TRBD1 (6 bases). Germline-derived CDR1 and CDR2 are SEHNR and FQNEAQ (reference sequence). V lost 5 bases to trimming and J lost 1 base, with 14 bases between them. The CDR3 loop spans 15 amino acids. CDR3 sequence reads: CASSPQGSSNTEAFF. The CDR3 coding sequence is TGTGCCAGCAGCCCTCAGGGGTCATCGAACACTGAAGCTTTCTTT.